What follows are 27 T cell receptor beta chains derived from one specimen sequenced in a study of blood T cell repertoires in COVID-19. Libraries were prepared by immunoSEQ multiplex PCR; TCRdb keeps only in-frame clonotypes and omits some of them. Among roughly 200,000 clones, about 88% were seen once, and the ten largest hold approximately 1.5%. Specimen: peripheral blood. These receptors were collected from a man aged 18 to 30 with active or convalescent COVID-19.

The CDR3 DNA reads TGCGCCAGCAGTGAGTCTGGGCCTCAAGAGACCCAGTACTTC. Translation gives CASSESGPQETQYF. The chain uses TRBV10-1 and TRBJ2-5; unclear D gene. This CDR3 region has 14 residues. The V and J ends lost 0 bases and 2 bases respectively, with 7 bases between them. CDR1 and CDR2 from the germline V gene are WNHNN and SYGVQD (reference sequence).

In the case of this clone: The same CDR3 is also encoded by other DNA sequences in this sample. The rearrangement links TRBV19 to TRBJ1-5; no reliable D call. The germline CDR1 and CDR2 sequences are LNHDA and SQIVND (reference sequence). The CDR3 loop spans 12 amino acids. Trimming left V 3 bases short and J 7 bases short, with 7 bases between. The CDR3: CASSIGEQPQHF. The CDR3 coding sequence is TGTGCCAGTAGTATTGGGGAGCAGCCCCAGCATTTT.

CDR3 bases: TGTGCCAGCAGTATAAGGGGGCTGAACACTGAAGCTTTCTTT. It translates to CASSIRGLNTEAFF. The chain recombines TRBV6-5 with TRBJ1-1, with 7 bases lining up with TRBD1. The CDR3 consists of 14 residues. Germline loops: CDR1 MNHEY, CDR2 SVGAGI. V was pared by 5 bases and J by 0 bases, with 3 bases of the junction left unmatched.

The chain links TRBV2 to TRBJ1-3; D not certain. CDR1 is SNHLY, CDR2 FYNNEI, per germline. The CDR3 is 12 residues long. Trimming took 6 bases from V and 4 from J, leaving 7 bases between them. The CDR3 sequence is CASSPGGNTIYF. In DNA form, the CDR3 reads TGTGCCAGCAGCCCGGGAGGAAACACCATATATTTT.

J is TRBJ2-7 and V is TRBV2; the match to TRBD1 covers 7 bases. With 5 bases clipped from V and 2 bases from J, the junction kept 6 bases outside the gene matches. The germline V gene has CDR1 SNHLY and CDR2 FYNNEI. This CDR3 region has 14 residues. The CDR3 region is CASSLRQGTYEQYF. In DNA form, the CDR3 reads TGTGCCAGCAGTCTAAGACAGGGAACCTACGAGCAGTACTTC.

The CDR3 DNA follows: TGTGCCAGCAGCGCCCTCGGTGAGCAGTTCTTC. This gives the protein CASSALGEQFF. The gene calls are TRBV9 and TRBJ2-1; no reliable D call. The CDR3 has 11 residues. Trimming took 3 bases from V and 9 from J, leaving 7 bases between them. The germline gives CDR1 SGDLS, CDR2 YYNGEE.

This chain uses TRBV6-5 with TRBJ2-2, with D maybe TRBD2 (6 bases). Trimming pared 6 bases from V and 8 bases from J, leaving 13 bases between. The germline gives CDR1 MNHEY, CDR2 SVGAGI. The CDR3 totals 13 residues. The CDR3: CASSRGYQGELFF. DNA for the CDR3: TGTGCCAGCAGCCGGGGGTACCAAGGGGAGCTGTTTTTT.

The CDR3: CASSLDRPRNEQFF. The CDR3, as DNA: TGTGCCAGCAGCCTCGACAGACCCAGGAATGAGCAGTTCTTC. V is TRBV7-9 and J is TRBJ2-1, with D possibly matching TRBD1 (5 bases). Looked up from germline, CDR1 is SEHNR and CDR2 is FQNEAQ (reference sequence). The V gene lost 5 bases and the J gene lost 7 bases, with 15 bases spanning the gap. The CDR3 sequence is 14 residues long.

The chain employs TRBV7-9 and TRBJ1-1; 7 bases match TRBD1. Germline V gene sequence: CDR1 SEHNR, CDR2 FQNEAQ (reference sequence). V shed 5 bases, J shed 7 bases, and the junction held 7 bases outside the gene matches. CDR3 length: 13 residues. The CDR3 sequence: CASSKDREGEAFF. The CDR3 nucleotides are TGTGCCAGCAGCAAAGACAGGGAGGGTGAAGCTTTCTTT. The full variable domain, in which reference TRBV7-9 and TRBJ1-1 provide the parts outside the CDR3, is DTGVSQNPRHKITKRGQNVTFRCDPISEHNRLYWYRQTLGQGPEFLTYFQNEAQLEKSRLLSDRFSAERPKGSFSTLEIQRTEQGDSAMYLCASSKDREGEAFFGQGTRLTVV.

The chain has TRBV5-1 and TRBJ2-7; 10 nucleotides align to TRBD1. CDR3 length: 15 residues. CDR1 is SGHRS, CDR2 YFSETQ, per germline. V was clipped by 4 bases and J by 0 bases; unmatched bases: 4. The CDR3 DNA reads TGCGCCAGCAGCCCAGGGACAGGGGTCTCCTACGAGCAGTACTTC. The encoded protein is CASSPGTGVSYEQYF.

V and J are TRBV6-6 and TRBJ1-4; unclear D gene. There are 15 residues in the CDR3. CDR1 is MNHNY, CDR2 SVGAGI, per germline (reference sequence). V was pared by 2 bases and J by 7 bases, with 14 bases between. The CDR3 DNA is TGTGCCAGCAGTTACCTCGGTCAGGAAACTGAAAAACTGTTTTTT. Its translation: CASSYLGQETEKLFF.

The genes are TRBV2 and TRBJ1-1; 9 nucleotides agree with TRBD1. The CDR3 extends over 15 amino acids. Losses at the gene ends were 6 bases for V and 0 bases for J; bases not matched to a gene: 5. Germline CDR1 and CDR2: SNHLY and FYNNEI. The CDR3 bases are TGTGCCAGCAGCCCGGACAGGGGTCTGAACACTGAAGCTTTCTTT. Translation gives CASSPDRGLNTEAFF.

The genes are TRBV4-2 and TRBJ1-1; 7 bases agree with TRBD1. The V gene end was trimmed by 0 bases and the J gene end by 0 bases; junction bases not matched to a gene: 7. The CDR3 totals 17 residues. Per the germline V gene, CDR1 is LGHNA and CDR2 is YNFKEQ. The CDR3 loop reads CASSQDQRTGMNTEAFF. Here the CDR3 DNA reads TGTGCCAGCAGCCAAGATCAGCGGACAGGAATGAACACTGAAGCTTTCTTT.

The chain combines TRBV19 with TRBJ1-5; 8 nucleotides match TRBD1. CDR3 size: 18 residues. The germline CDR1 and CDR2 sequences are LNHDA and SQIVND (reference sequence). Germline trimming cut 6 bases from V and 2 bases from J; bases unmatched to any gene: 15. In DNA, the CDR3 is TGTGCCAGTAGCCAGGGGACAGGCGACGTCGTGGGCAATCAGCCCCAGCATTTT. It is translated as CASSQGTGDVVGNQPQHF.

This rearrangement joins TRBV19 to TRBJ1-6; 9 bases agree with TRBD1. The CDR3 contains 14 residues. The junction had 2 bases not matched to a gene; V was cut back by 4 bases and J by 7 bases. Germline lookup yields CDR1 LNHDA and CDR2 SQIVND (reference sequence). In DNA, the CDR3 is TGTGCCAGTAGTAACAGGGGGCTCAATTCACCCCTCCACTTT. Protein product: CASSNRGLNSPLHF. The variable domain in full, completed from reference TRBV19 and TRBJ1-6, reads DGGITQSPKYLFRKEGQNVTLSCEQNLNHDAMYWYRQDPGQGLRLIYYSQIVNDFQKGDIAEGYSVSREKKESFPLTVTSAQKNPTAFYLCASSNRGLNSPLHFGNGTRLTVT.

This clone was detected only once. V and J are TRBV19 and TRBJ2-1, with 7 bases aligning to TRBD2. Losses at the gene ends were 3 bases for V and 5 bases for J; bases not matched to a gene: 10. The CDR3 is made up of 16 amino acids. Germline V gene sequence: CDR1 LNHDA, CDR2 SQIVND (reference sequence). The CDR3 reads CASSIAAGRVNNEQFF. DNA of the CDR3: TGTGCCAGTAGTATCGCGGCAGGGAGGGTAAACAATGAGCAGTTCTTC.

CDR3 loop: CASSYDSYEQYF. In DNA, the CDR3 is TGTGCCAGCAGTTACGACAGTTACGAGCAGTACTTC. The V gene is TRBV6-2 or TRBV6-3, the J gene TRBJ2-7; D might be TRBD1 (5 bases). Germline CDR1 is MNHEY and CDR2 is SVGEGT. Deletions cut 2 bases from V and 4 bases from J, with 6 bases between. The CDR3 is made up of 12 amino acids.

V and J are TRBV27 and TRBJ2-3, with D possibly TRBD2 on 5 matching bases. V gave up 5 bases and J gave up 3 bases, with 18 bases separating them. CDR3 length equals 16 residues. CDR1 is MNHEY, CDR2 SMNVEV, per germline (reference sequence). As DNA, the CDR3 is TGTGCCAGCAGTCCGAGGGCCGTTCTAACAACAGATACGCAGTATTTT. It specifies CASSPRAVLTTDTQYF.

This chain uses TRBV5-1 with TRBJ1-4; no clear D. Germline V gene lookup returns CDR1 SGHRS and CDR2 YFSETQ. The CDR3 has 14 amino acids. V dropped 2 bases and J dropped 5 bases, with 10 bases sitting between them. CDR3 DNA: TGCGCCAGCAGCTTAGAGACACCGAATGAAAAACTGTTTTTT. Its translation is CASSLETPNEKLFF.

The V and J genes are TRBV19 and TRBJ1-5; D gene uncertain. Germline CDR1 reads LNHDA; CDR2 reads SQIVND (reference sequence). With 2 bases removed from V and 5 bases from J, the gap between germline ends came to 7 bases. The CDR3 has 13 amino acids. CDR3 sequence (DNA): TGTGCCAGTAGTATATCTCCCCATCAGCCCCAGCATTTT. Its protein is CASSISPHQPQHF.

This chain links TRBV4-3 with TRBJ2-3; 13 nucleotides align to TRBD2. Germline values: CDR1 LGHNA, CDR2 YSLEER. The CDR3 is made up of 19 amino acids. Trimming removed 0 bases from V and 2 bases from J; junction bases left unmatched: 8. The CDR3 DNA follows: TGCGCCAGCAGCCAAGATCCACTAGCGGGAGGGCCTATCACAGATACGCAGTATTTT. Amino acids: CASSQDPLAGGPITDTQYF.

The chain recombines TRBV3-1 (or the pseudogene TRBV3-2) with TRBJ1-2; possible D gene TRBD1, 6 bases. Trimming shortened V by 4 bases and J by 4 bases, and 25 bases separated the two germline ends. Germline assignment: CDR1 LGHDT and CDR2 YNNKEL (reference sequence). The CDR3 is 18 amino acids. The CDR3 region is CASSLNTLGGASLYGYTF. The CDR3, as DNA: TGTGCCAGCAGCCTTAATACTCTGGGGGGGGCCAGCCTCTATGGCTACACCTTC.

The V gene is TRBV5-1, the J gene TRBJ1-2, with 10 bases lining up with TRBD1. The V gene's germline CDR1 is SGHRS and CDR2 YFSETQ. The CDR3 consists of 15 residues. J gave up 7 bases and V 2 bases, and 8 bases lay outside the gene matches. CDR3 sequence (DNA): TGCGCCAGCAGCTTTGGGGGACAGGGGTCCGGTGGCTACACCTTC. It codes for CASSFGGQGSGGYTF.

The chain carries TRBV3-1 (or the pseudogene TRBV3-2) and TRBJ2-7; 7 bases are a match to TRBD1. Germline V gene sequence: CDR1 LGHDT, CDR2 YNNKEL (reference sequence). The CDR3 runs to 13 residues. With V trimmed by 3 bases and J by 6 bases, 5 bases remained unmatched. The CDR3 DNA sequence: TGTGCCAGCAGCCAGGTCCGGGACAGCGAGCAGTACTTC. Translation gives CASSQVRDSEQYF.

The chain has TRBV2 and TRBJ2-7, with a weak D call TRBD2 (5 bases). V lost 1 base and J lost 3, with 10 bases in between. CDR1 is SNHLY, CDR2 FYNNEI, per germline. The CDR3 is 14 residues long. The CDR3, as DNA: TGTGCCAGCAGTGAAGGGCTAGCCGTCTACGAGCAGTACTTC. Encoded protein: CASSEGLAVYEQYF.

The chain is built from TRBV30 and TRBJ1-1; D call uncertain. The ends were cut back, 1 base at V and 0 bases at J, with 6 bases in the middle. The length of the CDR3 is 13 residues. CDR1 GTSNPN and CDR2 SVGIG come from the germline V gene (reference sequence). The CDR3 reads CAWSGQMNTEAFF. CDR3 bases: TGTGCCTGGAGTGGTCAAATGAACACTGAAGCTTTCTTT. The complete variable domain, with remaining parts taken from reference TRBV30 and TRBJ1-1, reads SQTIHQWPATLVQPVGSPLSLECTVEGTSNPNLYWYRQAAGRGLQLLFYSVGIGQISSEVPQNLSASRPQDRQFILSSKKLLLSDSGFYLCAWSGQMNTEAFFGQGTRLTVV.

In DNA, the CDR3 is TGTGCCAGCAGCCAATACCAAGACAGGAACACTGAAGCTTTCTTT. Translating it yields CASSQYQDRNTEAFF. The chain couples TRBV3-1 (or the pseudogene TRBV3-2) to TRBJ1-1; TRBD1 is a possible D gene (5 bases). The V end was cut by 2 bases, the J end by 1 base, with 11 bases between. CDR1 and CDR2 (germline): LGHDT, YNNKEL (reference sequence). The CDR3 has 15 amino acids.